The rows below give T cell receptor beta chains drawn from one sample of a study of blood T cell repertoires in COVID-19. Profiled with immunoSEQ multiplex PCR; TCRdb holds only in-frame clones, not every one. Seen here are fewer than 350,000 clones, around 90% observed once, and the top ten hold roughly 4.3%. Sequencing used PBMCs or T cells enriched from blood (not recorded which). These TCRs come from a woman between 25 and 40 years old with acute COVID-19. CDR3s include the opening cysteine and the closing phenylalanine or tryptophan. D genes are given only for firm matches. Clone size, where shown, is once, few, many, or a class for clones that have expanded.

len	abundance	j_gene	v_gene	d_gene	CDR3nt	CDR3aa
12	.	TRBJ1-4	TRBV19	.	TGTGCCAGTAGTGGAGTTAATGAAAAACTGTTTTTT	CASSGVNEKLFF
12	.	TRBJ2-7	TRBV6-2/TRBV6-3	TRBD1	TGTGCCAGCAGTCGACAGGGTAAGGAGCAGTACTTC	CASSRQGKEQYF
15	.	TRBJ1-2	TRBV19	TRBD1	TGTGCCAGTAGTATCCCGGGACAGACGCACTATGGCTACACCTTC	CASSIPGQTHYGYTF
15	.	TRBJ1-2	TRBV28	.	TGTGCCAGCAGAGTCACAGGAACGACTAACTATGGCTACACCTTC	CASRVTGTTNYGYTF
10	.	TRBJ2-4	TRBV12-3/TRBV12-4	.	TGTGCCAGCAGTTCCCCCATGAGGGACTTC	CASSSPMRDF
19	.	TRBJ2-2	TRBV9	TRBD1	TGTGCCAGCAGCGTAGATAGGGACAGGGCCCCCGCGAACACCGGGGAGCTGTTTTTT	CASSVDRDRAPANTGELFF
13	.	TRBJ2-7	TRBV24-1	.	TGTGCCACCAACGCCGGGATCGGTCAGGAGCAGTACTTC	CATNAGIGQEQYF
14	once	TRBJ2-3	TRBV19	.	TGTGCCAGTAGTATATCGGGATGGGCAGATACGCAGTATTTT	CASSISGWADTQYF
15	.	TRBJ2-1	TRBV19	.	TGTGCCAGTAGTATGAGGGGCGGGGATTACAATGAGCAGTTCTTC	CASSMRGGDYNEQFF
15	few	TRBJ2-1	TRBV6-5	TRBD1	TGTGCCAGCAGGATTACGGGACAGGGTTCCAATGAGCAGTTCTTC	CASRITGQGSNEQFF
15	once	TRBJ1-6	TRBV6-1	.	TGTGCCAGCAGTGAAGCACCCGGGAGTAATTCACCCCTCCACTTT	CASSEAPGSNSPLHF
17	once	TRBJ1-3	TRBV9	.	TGTGCCAGCAGCGTAGTGGAGACAGGTACCTCTGGAAACACCATATATTTT	CASSVVETGTSGNTIYF
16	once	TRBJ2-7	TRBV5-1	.	TGCGCCAGCAGCTTGCTTTATGAGGGAGTGTCCTACGAGCAGTACTTC	CASSLLYEGVSYEQYF
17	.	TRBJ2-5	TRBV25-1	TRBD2	TGTGCCAGCAGTAAGACTAGCGGGAGAAGACCTGAAGAGACCCAGTACTTC	CASSKTSGRRPEETQYF
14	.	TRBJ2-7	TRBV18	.	TGTGCCAGCTCAGAAAGCGGGTTACCCTACGAGCAGTACTTC	CASSESGLPYEQYF
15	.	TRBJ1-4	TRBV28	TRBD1	TGTGCCAGCAGTTTATTCCAGGGGGCGGGCGAAAAACTGTTTTTT	CASSLFQGAGEKLFF
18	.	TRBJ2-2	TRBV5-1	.	TGCGCCAGCAGCTTTACCGGGACTCCCAAAAGTGACACCGGGGAGCTGTTTTTT	CASSFTGTPKSDTGELFF
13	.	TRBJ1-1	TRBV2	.	TGTGCCGCACATCGACAGACGAACACTGAAGCTTTCTTT	CAAHRQTNTEAFF
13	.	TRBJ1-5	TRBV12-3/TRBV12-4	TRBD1	TGTGCCAGCAGCCGACAGGGAGATCAGCCCCAGCATTTT	CASSRQGDQPQHF
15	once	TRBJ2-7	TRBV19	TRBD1	TGTGCCAGTAGTGTTGGACAGGGCATAAAGTACGAGCAGTACTTC	CASSVGQGIKYEQYF
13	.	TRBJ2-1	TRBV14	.	TGTGCCAGCAGCCCTGGGACTTCCAATGAGCAGTTCTTC	CASSPGTSNEQFF
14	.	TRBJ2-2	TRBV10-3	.	TGTGCCATCAGTCGACAGGAGAACACCGGGGAGCTGTTTTTT	CAISRQENTGELFF
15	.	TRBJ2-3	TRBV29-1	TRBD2	TGCAGCGTCTTTGCGGCGGGAGGCCCCGCAGATACGCAGTATTTT	CSVFAAGGPADTQYF
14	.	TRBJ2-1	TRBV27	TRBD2	TGTGCCAGCAGCCCGGGACTAGGCTACAATGAGCAGTTCTTC	CASSPGLGYNEQFF
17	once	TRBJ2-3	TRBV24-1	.	TGTGCCACCAGTGATTTAGGACTCCAGCCCGTCACAGATACGCAGTATTTT	CATSDLGLQPVTDTQYF
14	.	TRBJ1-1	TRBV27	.	TGTGCCAGCAGTTTCGGGGGGATTGGGACTGAAGCTTTCTTT	CASSFGGIGTEAFF
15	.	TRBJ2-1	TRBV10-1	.	TGCGCCAGCAGTGAAGCCGGGTCTTCCTACAATGAGCAGTTCTTC	CASSEAGSSYNEQFF
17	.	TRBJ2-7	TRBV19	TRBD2	TGTGCCAGAAGTTCGCTAGGGGCGGGACTAGCGACCCTCGCGCAGTACTTC	CARSSLGAGLATLAQYF
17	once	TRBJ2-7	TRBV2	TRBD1	TGTGCCAGCAGTTATGAAGGCTGGAGGACAGGGGCCTACGAGCAGTACTTC	CASSYEGWRTGAYEQYF
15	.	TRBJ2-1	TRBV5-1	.	TGCGCCAGCAGCTTGGTTGGCGGATTATACAATGAGCAGTTCTTC	CASSLVGGLYNEQFF
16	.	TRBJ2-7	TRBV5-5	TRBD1	TGTGCCAGCAGCTCAGATTACCAGGGGGCGGACTACGAGCAGTACTTC	CASSSDYQGADYEQYF
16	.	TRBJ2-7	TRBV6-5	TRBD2	TGTGCCAGCAGTTATCCGGGACTAGCGGGAGTTTACGAGCAGTACTTC	CASSYPGLAGVYEQYF
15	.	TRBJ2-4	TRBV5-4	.	TGTGCCAGCAGCCCTGGGGACACAGACGGAAACATTCAGTACTTC	CASSPGDTDGNIQYF
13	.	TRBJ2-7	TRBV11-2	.	TGTGCCAGCAGCTCCCCCGGACTCTACGAGCAGTACTTC	CASSSPGLYEQYF
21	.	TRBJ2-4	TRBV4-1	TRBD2	TGCGCCAGCAGCCAAGATCATCCTCGCCTCCTAAGCGGGAGGGCCAAAAACATTCAGTACTTC	CASSQDHPRLLSGRAKNIQYF
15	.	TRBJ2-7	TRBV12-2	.	TGTGCAAGTCGGATGACTAGGCCAGGGTCCTACGAGCAGTACTTC	CASRMTRPGSYEQYF
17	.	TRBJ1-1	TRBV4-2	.	TGTGCCAGCAGCCAAGATCTGGGTTTCAGGCAAGATACTGAAGCTTTCTTT	CASSQDLGFRQDTEAFF
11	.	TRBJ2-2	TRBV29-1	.	TGCAGCGTTACAGTATCCGGGGAGCTGTTTTTT	CSVTVSGELFF
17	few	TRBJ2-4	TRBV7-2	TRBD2	TGTGCCAGCAGCTTAGAGAGCAGCGGGAGGGCGGGGAACATTCAGTACTTC	CASSLESSGRAGNIQYF
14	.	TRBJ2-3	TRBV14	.	TGTGCCAGCAGCCAAGCACATCTCCCCGATACGCAGTATTTT	CASSQAHLPDTQYF
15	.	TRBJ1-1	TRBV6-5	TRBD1	TGTGCCAGCAGTACGACAGGGCTTCGGAACACTGAAGCTTTCTTT	CASSTTGLRNTEAFF
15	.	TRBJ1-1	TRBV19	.	TGTGCCAGTAGACCCCGGGGGGCCAGAGGGACTGAAGCTTTCTTT	CASRPRGARGTEAFF
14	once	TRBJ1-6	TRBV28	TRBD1	TGTGCCAGCAGTTCGGGACAGGGTGATTCACCCCTCCACTTT	CASSSGQGDSPLHF
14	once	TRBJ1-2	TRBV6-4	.	TGTGCCAGCGCACTAAACATGATAAACTATGGCTACACCTTC	CASALNMINYGYTF
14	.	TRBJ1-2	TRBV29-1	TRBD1	TGCAGCGTCCCCGGGACAGGGCCCGACTATGGCTACACCTTC	CSVPGTGPDYGYTF
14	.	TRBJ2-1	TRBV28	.	TGTGCCAGCAGTCCCCGGGACTCTAAGGGTGAGCAGTTCTTC	CASSPRDSKGEQFF